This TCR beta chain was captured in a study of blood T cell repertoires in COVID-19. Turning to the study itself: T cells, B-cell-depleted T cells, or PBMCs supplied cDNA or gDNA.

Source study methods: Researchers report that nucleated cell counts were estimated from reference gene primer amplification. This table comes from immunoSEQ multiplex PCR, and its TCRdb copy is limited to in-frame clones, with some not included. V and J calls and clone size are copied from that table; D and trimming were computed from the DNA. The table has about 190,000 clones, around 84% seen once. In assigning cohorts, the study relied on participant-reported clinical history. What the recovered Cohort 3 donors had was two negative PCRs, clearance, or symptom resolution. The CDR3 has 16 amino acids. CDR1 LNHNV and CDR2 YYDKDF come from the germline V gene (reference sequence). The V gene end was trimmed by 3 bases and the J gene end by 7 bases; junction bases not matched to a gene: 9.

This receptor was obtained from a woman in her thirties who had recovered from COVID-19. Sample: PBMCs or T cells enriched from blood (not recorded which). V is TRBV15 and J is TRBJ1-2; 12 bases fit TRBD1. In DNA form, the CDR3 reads TGTGCCACCAGCAGGGACCGGGACAGGGGGCAAGGTGGCTACACCTTC. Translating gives CATSRDRDRGQGGYTF.